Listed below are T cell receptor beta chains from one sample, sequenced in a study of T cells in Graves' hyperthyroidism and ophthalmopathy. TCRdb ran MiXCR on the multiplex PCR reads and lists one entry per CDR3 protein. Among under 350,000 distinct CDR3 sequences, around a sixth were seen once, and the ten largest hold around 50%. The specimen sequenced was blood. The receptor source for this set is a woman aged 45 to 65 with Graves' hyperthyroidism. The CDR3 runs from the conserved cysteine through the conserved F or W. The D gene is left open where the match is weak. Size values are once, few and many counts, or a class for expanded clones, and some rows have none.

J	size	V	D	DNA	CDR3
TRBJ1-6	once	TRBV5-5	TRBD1	TGTGCCAGCAGCTACTCAGGGGGCAATTCACCCCTCCACTTT	CASSYSGGNSPLHF
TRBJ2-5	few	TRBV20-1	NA	TGCAGTGCTAGGGGGACGCTACAAGAGACCCAGTACTTC	CSARGTLQETQYF
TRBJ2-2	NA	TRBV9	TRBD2	TGTGCCAGCAGCGTTAGGACTAGCGGGAACACCGGGGAGCTGTTTTTT	CASSVRTSGNTGELFF
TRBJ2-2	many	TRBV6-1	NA	TGTGCCAGCAGTCAGCGGACGCTGACCGGGGAGCTGTTTTTT	CASSQRTLTGELFF
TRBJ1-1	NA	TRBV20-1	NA	TGCAGTGCTAGAGATCTTGTGACGAACACTGAAGCTTTCTTT	CSARDLVTNTEAFF
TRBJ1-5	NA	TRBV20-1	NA	TGCAGTGCTGCCGGAAATAGCAATCAGCCCCAGCATTTT	CSAAGNSNQPQHF
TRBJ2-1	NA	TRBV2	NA	TGTGCCAGCAGGGCGGACGGTAGCTCCTACAATGAGCAGTTCTTC	CASRADGSSYNEQFF
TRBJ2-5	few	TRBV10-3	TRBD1	TGTGCCATCAGTGAGTCTCCCACAGGGGGCCCCCGGGAGACCCAGTACTTC	CAISESPTGGPRETQYF
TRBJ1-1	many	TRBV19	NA	TGTGCCAGTAGTATCAACCAACTAGAACCTGAAGCTTTCTTT	CASSINQLEPEAFF
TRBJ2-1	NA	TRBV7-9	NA	TGTGCCGTCGAGGGTTACAATGAGCAGTTCTTC	CAVEGYNEQFF
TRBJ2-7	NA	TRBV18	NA	TGTGCCAGCTCTACCGGGACTGTACCCTACGAGCTGTACTTC	CASSTGTVPYELYF
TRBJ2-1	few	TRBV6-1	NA	TGTGCCAGCAGCCCAGACTGGTACAATGAGCAGTTCTTC	CASSPDWYNEQFF
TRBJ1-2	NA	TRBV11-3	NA	TGTGCCAGCAGCCCCTGGGGCCCTCCAGGCAACTATGGCTACACCTTC	CASSPWGPPGNYGYTF
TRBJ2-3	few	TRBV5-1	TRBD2	TGCGCCAGCAGCTCTGGAAGGACTAGCGGGTTTGACACAGATACGCAGTATTTT	CASSSGRTSGFDTDTQYF
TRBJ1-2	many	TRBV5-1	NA	TGCGCCAGCAGCTTGTTCGGGAGTGATGGCTACACCTTC	CASSLFGSDGYTF
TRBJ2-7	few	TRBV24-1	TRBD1	TGTGCCACCAGTAGGACAGGGGGTAGCGAGCAGTACTTC	CATSRTGGSEQYF
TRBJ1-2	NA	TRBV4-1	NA	TGCGCCAGCAGCCAAGAAAGAGATTATGGCTACACCTTC	CASSQERDYGYTF
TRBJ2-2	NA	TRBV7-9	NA	TGTGCCAGCAGTCCCGGTCGGGAGCTGTTTTTT	CASSPGRELFF
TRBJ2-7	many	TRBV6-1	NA	TGTGCCAGCAGTGAAGCCAGCTCCGAGGCAGGCGAGCAGTACTTC	CASSEASSEAGEQYF
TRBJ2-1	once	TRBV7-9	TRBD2	TGTGCCAGCAGGCGGGAGGCTTACAATGAGCAGTTCTTC	CASRREAYNEQFF
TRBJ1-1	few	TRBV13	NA	TGTGCCAGCAGCCCTCTTATATCTCCGGACACTGAAGCTTTCTTT	CASSPLISPDTEAFF
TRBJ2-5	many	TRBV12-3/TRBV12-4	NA	TGTGCCAGCAGCACCCAGGACAGCGGTCGGGAGACCCAGTACTTC	CASSTQDSGRETQYF
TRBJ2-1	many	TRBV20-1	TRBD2	TGCAGTGCTAGACCTAGCGGGGGTTTCTCCTACAATGAGCAGTTCTTC	CSARPSGGFSYNEQFF
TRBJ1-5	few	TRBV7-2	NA	TGTGCCAGCAGCTTAGCGGGAGAAATGACCCAGCATTTT	CASSLAGEMTQHF
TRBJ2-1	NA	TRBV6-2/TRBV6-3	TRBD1	TGTGCCAGCAGTTACTCGAGAGGACAGGAATACAATGAGCAGTTCTTC	CASSYSRGQEYNEQFF
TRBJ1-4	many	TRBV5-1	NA	TGCGCCAGCAGCTTGGAATTCCGGACAGCCTACAATGAAAAACTGTTTTTT	CASSLEFRTAYNEKLFF
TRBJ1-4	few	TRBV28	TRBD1	TGTGCCAGCAGTCCCCTAACGACAGGGAGGGAAAAACTGTTTTTT	CASSPLTTGREKLFF
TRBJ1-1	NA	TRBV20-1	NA	TGCAGTGCTAGAGATTTTCAGGGGATGAACACTGAAGCTTTCTTT	CSARDFQGMNTEAFF
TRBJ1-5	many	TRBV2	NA	TGTGCCAGCAGTGATTTGGAAAATCAGCCCCAGCATTTT	CASSDLENQPQHF
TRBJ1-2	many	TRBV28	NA	TGTGCCAGCAGTTTATTGGCAGCCGATATTGGCTACACCTTC	CASSLLAADIGYTF
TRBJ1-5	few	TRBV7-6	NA	TGTGCCAGCAGCTTACGCCCCCGAATTTCTCAGCCCCAGCATTTT	CASSLRPRISQPQHF
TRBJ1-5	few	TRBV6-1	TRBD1	TGTGCCAGCAACGACGGGGACAGACGCAATCAGCCCCAGCATTTT	CASNDGDRRNQPQHF
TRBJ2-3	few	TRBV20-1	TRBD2	TGCAGTGCTAGTAGTGGGGCGGGGACTAGCGGGAGAGCAGATACGCAGTATTTT	CSASSGAGTSGRADTQYF
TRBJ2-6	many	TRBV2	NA	TGTGCCACAACAACCTCAGGCTCTGGGGCCAACGTCCTGACTTTC	CATTTSGSGANVLTF
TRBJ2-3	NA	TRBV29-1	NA	TGCAGCGGCATCAGGGAGCTCACAGATACGCAGTATTTT	CSGIRELTDTQYF
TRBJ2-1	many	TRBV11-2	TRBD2	TGTGCCAGCAGCTTAGGTATTAGCGGGGGGATCTCCTACAATGAGCAGTTCTTC	CASSLGISGGISYNEQFF
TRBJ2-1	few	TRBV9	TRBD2	TGTGCCAGCAGCGTAGGGACTAGCGGGAGCTCCTACAATGAGCAGTTCTTC	CASSVGTSGSSYNEQFF
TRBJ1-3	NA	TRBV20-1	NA	TGCAGTGCTAGAGAGCGGGGAAGAAACACCATATATTTT	CSARERGRNTIYF
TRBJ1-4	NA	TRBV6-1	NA	TGTGCCAGCAGTGAAGCTTCTACGGTAAAACTGTTTTTT	CASSEASTVKLFF
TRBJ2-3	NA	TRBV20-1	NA	TGCAGTGCTAGCTACTCCACAGATACGCAGTATTTT	CSASYSTDTQYF
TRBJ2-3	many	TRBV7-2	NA	TGTGCCAGCAGCTTAGTGGGTAGCGCCATAGATACGCAGTATTTT	CASSLVGSAIDTQYF
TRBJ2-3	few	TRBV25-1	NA	TGTGCCAGCAGGAGGCAGGCCACAGATACGCAGTATTTT	CASRRQATDTQYF